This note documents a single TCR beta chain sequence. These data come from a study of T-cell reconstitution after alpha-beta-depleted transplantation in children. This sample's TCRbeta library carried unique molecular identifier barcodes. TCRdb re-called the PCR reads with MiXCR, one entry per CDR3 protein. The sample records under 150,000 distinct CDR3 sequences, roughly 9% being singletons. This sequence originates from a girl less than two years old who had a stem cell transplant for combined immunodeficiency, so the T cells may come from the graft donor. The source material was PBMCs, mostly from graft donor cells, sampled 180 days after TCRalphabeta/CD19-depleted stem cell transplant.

The CDR3 DNA reads as TGTGCCAGCAGTTACTCGCCGGGACTAGCGGGAGAGACCCAGTACTTC. This encodes CASSYSPGLAGETQYF. The gene calls are TRBV6-5 and TRBJ2-5; the match to TRBD2 covers 12 bases. From germline, CDR1 is MNHEY and CDR2 SVGAGI. V was pared by 0 bases and J by 4 bases, with 3 bases of the junction left unmatched. The length of the CDR3 is 16 residues.